One T cell receptor (beta chain) is described in this entry. The data belong to a study of CD8 T cells in Susac syndrome. The authors carried out high-throughput sequencing of TCR beta. They applied it to CD8+ and CD4+ T cells obtained from blood. TEMRA cells were FACS-enriched, unlike CD8+ and CD4+ T cells, which were negatively isolated. The CDR3 is made up of 14 amino acids. V gave up 3 bases and J gave up 1 base, with 11 bases separating them. Germline loops: CDR1 DFQATT, CDR2 SNEGSKA (reference sequence). Random hexamers served to reverse transcribe roughly 0.5 to 1 ug RNA. Amplification of TCR beta CDR3 by immunoSEQ multiplex PCR spanned 54 Vbeta and 13 Jbeta. TCRdb reprocessed the immunoSEQ multiplex PCR reads via MiXCR and lists one record per CDR3 protein. The table includes 200,000 to 250,000 distinct CDR3 sequences, 85% to 95% detected once.

Sample: CD4+ T cells from PBMCs. This receptor was taken from a human donor with multiple sclerosis. The gene calls are TRBV20-1 and TRBJ2-3, with D hard to call. The chain's CDR3 is CSARGILGTDTQYF. The CDR3 DNA reads TGCAGTGCTAGGGGGATCCTAGGCACAGATACGCAGTATTTT.